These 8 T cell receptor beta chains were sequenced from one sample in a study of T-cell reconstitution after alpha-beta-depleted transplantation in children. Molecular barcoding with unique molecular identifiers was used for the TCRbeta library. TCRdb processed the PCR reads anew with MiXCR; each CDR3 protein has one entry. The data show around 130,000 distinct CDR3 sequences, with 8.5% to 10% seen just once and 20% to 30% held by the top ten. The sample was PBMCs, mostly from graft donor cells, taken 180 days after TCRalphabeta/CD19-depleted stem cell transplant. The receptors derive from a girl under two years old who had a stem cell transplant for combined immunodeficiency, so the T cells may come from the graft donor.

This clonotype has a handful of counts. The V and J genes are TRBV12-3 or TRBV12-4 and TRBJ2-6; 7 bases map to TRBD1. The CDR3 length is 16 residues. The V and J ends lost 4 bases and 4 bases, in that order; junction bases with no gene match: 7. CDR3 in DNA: TGTGCCAGCAGTTCCCCTCAGGGGGACGGGGCCAACGTCCTGACTTTC. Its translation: CASSSPQGDGANVLTF.

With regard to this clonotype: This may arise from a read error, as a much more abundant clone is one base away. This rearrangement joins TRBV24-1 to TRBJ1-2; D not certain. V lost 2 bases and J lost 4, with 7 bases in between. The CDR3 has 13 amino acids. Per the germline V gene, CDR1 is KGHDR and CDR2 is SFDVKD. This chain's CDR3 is CATSDSDCYGYTF. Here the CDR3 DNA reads TGTGCCACCAGTGATTCCGACTGCTATGGCTACACCTTC.

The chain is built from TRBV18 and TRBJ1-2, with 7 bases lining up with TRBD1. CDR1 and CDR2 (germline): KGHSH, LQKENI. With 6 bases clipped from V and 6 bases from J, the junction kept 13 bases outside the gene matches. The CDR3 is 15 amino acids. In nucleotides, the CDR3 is TGTGCCAGCTCGGGTGTCGACACAGGGGTGCATGGCTACACCTTC. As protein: CASSGVDTGVHGYTF.

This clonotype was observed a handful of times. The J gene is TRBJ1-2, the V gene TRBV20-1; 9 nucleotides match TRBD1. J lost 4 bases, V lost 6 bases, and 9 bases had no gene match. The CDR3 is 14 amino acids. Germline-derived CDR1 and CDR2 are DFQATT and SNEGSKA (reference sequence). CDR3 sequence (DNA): TGCAGTGCGATAACAGGGGGCTGGGGCTATGGCTACACCTTC. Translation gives CSAITGGWGYGYTF.

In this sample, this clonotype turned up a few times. DNA of the CDR3: TGCGCCAGCAGCCAAGTATCGCAGGGGGTAACCCACGAGCAGTACTTC. This gives the protein CASSQVSQGVTHEQYF. The J gene is TRBJ2-7, the V gene TRBV4-3; 7 bases fit TRBD1. CDR1 LGHNA and CDR2 YSLEER come from the germline V gene. The V and J ends lost 1 base and 5 bases, in that order; junction bases with no gene match: 11. CDR3 length equals 16 residues.

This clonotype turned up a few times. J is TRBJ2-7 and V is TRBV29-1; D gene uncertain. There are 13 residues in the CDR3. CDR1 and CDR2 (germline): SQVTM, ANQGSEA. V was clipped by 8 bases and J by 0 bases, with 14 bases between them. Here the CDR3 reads CSSPPKGSYEQYF. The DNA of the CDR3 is TGCAGCTCCCCGCCAAAGGGCTCCTACGAGCAGTACTTC.

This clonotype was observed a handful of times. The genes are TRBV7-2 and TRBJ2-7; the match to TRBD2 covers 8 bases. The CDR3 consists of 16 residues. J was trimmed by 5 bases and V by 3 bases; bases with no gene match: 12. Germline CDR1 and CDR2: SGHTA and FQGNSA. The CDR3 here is CASSFLPQREYDEQYF. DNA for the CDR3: TGTGCCAGCAGCTTTCTACCCCAGCGGGAGTACGACGAGCAGTACTTC.

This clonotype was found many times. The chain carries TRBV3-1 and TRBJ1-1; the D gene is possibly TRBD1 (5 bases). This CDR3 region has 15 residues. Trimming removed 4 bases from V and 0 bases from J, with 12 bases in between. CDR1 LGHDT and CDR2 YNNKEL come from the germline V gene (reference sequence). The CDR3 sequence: CASSPLGGVNTEAFF. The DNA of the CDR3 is TGTGCCAGCAGCCCTCTGGGAGGGGTGAACACTGAAGCTTTCTTT.